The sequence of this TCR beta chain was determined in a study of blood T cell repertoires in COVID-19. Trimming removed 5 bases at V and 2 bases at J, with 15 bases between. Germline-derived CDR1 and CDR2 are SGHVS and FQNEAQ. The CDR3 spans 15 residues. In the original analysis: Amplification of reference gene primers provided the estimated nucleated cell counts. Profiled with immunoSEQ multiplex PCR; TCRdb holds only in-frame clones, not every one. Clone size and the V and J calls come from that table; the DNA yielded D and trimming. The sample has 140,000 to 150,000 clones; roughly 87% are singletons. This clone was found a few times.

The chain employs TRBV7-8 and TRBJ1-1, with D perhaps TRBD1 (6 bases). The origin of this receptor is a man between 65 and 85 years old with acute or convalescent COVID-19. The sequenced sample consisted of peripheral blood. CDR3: CASSPSAGVNTEAFF. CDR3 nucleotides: TGTGCCAGCAGCCCCTCCGCAGGGGTAAACACTGAAGCTTTCTTT.